These T cell receptor beta chains were read from a single sample in a study of graft-versus-host responses after intestinal transplantation. The repertoire was sequenced with immunoSEQ multiplex PCR; TCRdb's copy has only in-frame clones and lacks some. The data show about 54,000 clones, 75% to 95% seen once. Sequenced material: PBMCs, taken about 93 weeks after intestinal transplant. These receptors all stem from a human patient who received an intestinal transplant, so some T cells may come from the graft donor. CDR3s include the opening cysteine and the closing phenylalanine or tryptophan. Fields, in order: D gene, V gene, J gene, clone size, CDR3 DNA, CDR3 protein. D genes are given only for firm matches. Clone size appears in some rows only: once, few, many, or a class for an expanded clone.

d_call: -
v_call: TRBV5-3
j_call: TRBJ1-2
clone_size: -
cdr3_nt: TGTGCCAGAAGCCAACAGGGAGCCTATGGCTACACCTTC
cdr3_aa: CARSQQGAYGYTF

d_call: -
v_call: TRBV5-4
j_call: TRBJ1-2
clone_size: -
cdr3_nt: TGTGCCAGCAGCCATGACAGAGATGGCTACACCTTC
cdr3_aa: CASSHDRDGYTF

d_call: TRBD2
v_call: TRBV11-2
j_call: TRBJ2-5
clone_size: -
cdr3_nt: TGTGCCAGCAGCTTGATAGGACTAGCCACCCAGTACTTC
cdr3_aa: CASSLIGLATQYF

d_call: -
v_call: TRBV19
j_call: TRBJ2-1
clone_size: -
cdr3_nt: TGTGCCAGTACCCCAGGGTCCAATGAGCAGTTCTTC
cdr3_aa: CASTPGSNEQFF

d_call: -
v_call: TRBV5-4
j_call: TRBJ2-5
clone_size: -
cdr3_nt: TGTGCCAGCAGCGGGAGGCGTCAAGAGACCCAGTACTTC
cdr3_aa: CASSGRRQETQYF

d_call: -
v_call: TRBV18
j_call: TRBJ1-1
clone_size: -
cdr3_nt: TGTGCCAGCTCACTTCGACCGGGACGGGACACTGAAGCTTTCTTT
cdr3_aa: CASSLRPGRDTEAFF

d_call: -
v_call: TRBV5-5
j_call: TRBJ1-4
clone_size: -
cdr3_nt: TGTGCCAGCAGCCTCTGGCGGGGCCGACTGTTTTTT
cdr3_aa: CASSLWRGRLFF

d_call: -
v_call: TRBV6-6
j_call: TRBJ2-7
clone_size: -
cdr3_nt: TGTGCCAGCACCATGATAGCGTGGCACGAGCAGTACTTC
cdr3_aa: CASTMIAWHEQYF

d_call: -
v_call: TRBV11-1
j_call: TRBJ1-2
clone_size: -
cdr3_nt: TGTGCCAGCAGCCAGGGGATTGCCTATGGCTACACCTTC
cdr3_aa: CASSQGIAYGYTF

d_call: -
v_call: TRBV5-6
j_call: TRBJ1-2
clone_size: -
cdr3_nt: TGTGCCAGCCACCCACTGGGACAAAAAGGCTACACCTTC
cdr3_aa: CASHPLGQKGYTF

d_call: -
v_call: TRBV7-9
j_call: TRBJ2-1
clone_size: -
cdr3_nt: TGTGCCAGCAGCCACAATGAGCAGTTCTTC
cdr3_aa: CASSHNEQFF

d_call: -
v_call: TRBV6-1
j_call: TRBJ2-5
clone_size: -
cdr3_nt: TGTGCCAGCAGTGTCCTGGCGGGTGCGAGGGAGACCCAGTACTTC
cdr3_aa: CASSVLAGARETQYF

d_call: -
v_call: TRBV5-1
j_call: TRBJ2-6
clone_size: -
cdr3_nt: TGCGCCAGCAAGGGGGAGGCTGGGGCCAACGTCCTGACTTTC
cdr3_aa: CASKGEAGANVLTF

d_call: -
v_call: TRBV29-1
j_call: TRBJ1-5
clone_size: -
cdr3_nt: TGCAGCGTAGCAACCGGGACACAGGATCAGCCCCAGCATTTT
cdr3_aa: CSVATGTQDQPQHF

d_call: TRBD2
v_call: TRBV4-1
j_call: TRBJ2-1
clone_size: few
cdr3_nt: TGCGCCAGCAGCCAAGATAAAGCGGGGGGCTCCTACAATGAGCAGTTCTTC
cdr3_aa: CASSQDKAGGSYNEQFF

d_call: TRBD2
v_call: TRBV9
j_call: TRBJ2-5
clone_size: -
cdr3_nt: TGTGCCAGCAGCGTACGAGCGGGGGGGAGGGAGACCCAGTACTTC
cdr3_aa: CASSVRAGGRETQYF

d_call: -
v_call: TRBV15
j_call: TRBJ2-2
clone_size: -
cdr3_nt: TGTGCCACCAGCCGAAGAGTCACCGGGGAGCTGTTTTTT
cdr3_aa: CATSRRVTGELFF

d_call: -
v_call: TRBV25-1
j_call: TRBJ1-2
clone_size: -
cdr3_nt: TGTGCCAGCAGCAATATCGGCTACACCTTC
cdr3_aa: CASSNIGYTF